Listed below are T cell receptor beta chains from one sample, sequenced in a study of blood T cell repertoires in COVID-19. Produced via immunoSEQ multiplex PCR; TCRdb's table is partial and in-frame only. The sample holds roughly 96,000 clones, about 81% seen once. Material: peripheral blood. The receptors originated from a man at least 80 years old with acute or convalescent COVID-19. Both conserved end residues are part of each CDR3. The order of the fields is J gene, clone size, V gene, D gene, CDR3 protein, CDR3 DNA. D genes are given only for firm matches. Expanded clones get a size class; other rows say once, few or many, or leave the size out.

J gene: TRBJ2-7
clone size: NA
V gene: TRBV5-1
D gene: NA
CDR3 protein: CASSLEAKAGEQYF
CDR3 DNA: TGCGCCAGCAGCTTGGAAGCCAAGGCGGGAGAGCAGTACTTC

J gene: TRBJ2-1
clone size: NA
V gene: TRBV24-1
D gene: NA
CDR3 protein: CATSDPVGSSYNEQFF
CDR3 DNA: TGTGCCACCAGTGACCCGGTGGGGAGCTCCTACAATGAGCAGTTCTTC

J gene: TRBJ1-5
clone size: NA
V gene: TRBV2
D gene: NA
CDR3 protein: CASRTGVGENRLNQPQHF
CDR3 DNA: TGTGCCAGCAGAACCGGGGTAGGCGAAAACCGCTTGAATCAGCCCCAGCATTTT

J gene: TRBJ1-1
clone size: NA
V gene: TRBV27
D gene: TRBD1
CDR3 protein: CASSRTGLNTEAFF
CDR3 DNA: TGTGCCAGCTCCCGGACAGGGTTGAACACTGAAGCTTTCTTT

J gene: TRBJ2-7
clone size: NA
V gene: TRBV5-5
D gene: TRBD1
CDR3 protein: CASKGTGTTYYEQYF
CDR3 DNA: TGTGCCAGCAAAGGGACAGGGACGACCTATTACGAGCAGTACTTC

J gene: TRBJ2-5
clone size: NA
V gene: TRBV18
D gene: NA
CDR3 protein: CASSPEATYQETQYF
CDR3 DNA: TGTGCCAGCTCACCAGAGGCCACGTACCAAGAGACCCAGTACTTC

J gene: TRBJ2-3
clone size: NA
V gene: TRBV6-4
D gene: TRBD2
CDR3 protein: CASSPELAGGFATQYF
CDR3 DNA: TGTGCCAGCAGCCCCGAACTAGCGGGGGGATTTGCTACGCAGTATTTT

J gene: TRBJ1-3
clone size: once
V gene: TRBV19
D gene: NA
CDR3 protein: CASRPTGSDLGNTIYF
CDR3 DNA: TGTGCCAGTAGACCTACCGGGAGTGATCTCGGAAACACCATATATTTT

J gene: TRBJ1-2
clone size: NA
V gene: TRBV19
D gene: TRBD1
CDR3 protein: CASTLQGAQGYTF
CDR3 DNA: TGTGCCAGTACCTTACAGGGGGCGCAAGGCTACACCTTC

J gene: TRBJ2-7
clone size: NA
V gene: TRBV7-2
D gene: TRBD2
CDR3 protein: CASSLSGGSYEQYF
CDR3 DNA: TGTGCCAGCAGCTTAAGCGGGGGTTCCTACGAGCAGTACTTC

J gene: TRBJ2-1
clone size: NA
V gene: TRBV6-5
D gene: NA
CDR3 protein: CASTKVADNEQFF
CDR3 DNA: TGTGCCAGCACTAAAGTGGCGGACAATGAGCAGTTCTTC

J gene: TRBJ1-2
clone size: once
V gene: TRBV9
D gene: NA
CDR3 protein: CASSVYGNYGYTF
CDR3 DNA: TGTGCCAGCAGCGTATACGGTAACTATGGCTACACCTTC

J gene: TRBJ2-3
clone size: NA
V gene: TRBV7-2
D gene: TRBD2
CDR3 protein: CASSARRGATDTQYF
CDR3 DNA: TGTGCCAGCAGCGCCAGGCGGGGGGCTACAGATACGCAGTATTTT

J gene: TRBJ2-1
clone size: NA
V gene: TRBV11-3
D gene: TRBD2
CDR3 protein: CASSSPGLGNEQFF
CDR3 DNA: TGTGCCAGCAGCTCCCCGGGACTAGGGAATGAGCAGTTCTTC

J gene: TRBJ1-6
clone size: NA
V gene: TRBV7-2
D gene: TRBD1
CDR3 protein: CASSLGTGASPLHF
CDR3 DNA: TGTGCCAGCAGCTTAGGAACAGGGGCCTCACCCCTCCACTTT

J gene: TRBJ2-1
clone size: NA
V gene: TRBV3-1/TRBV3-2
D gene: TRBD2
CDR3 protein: CASSLPKGGRYAGEQFF
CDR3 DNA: TGTGCCAGCAGCCTACCAAAGGGCGGGAGGTACGCGGGAGAGCAGTTCTTC

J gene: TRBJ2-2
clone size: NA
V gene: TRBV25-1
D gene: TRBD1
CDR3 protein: CASRGQGTNTGELFF
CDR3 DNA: TGTGCCAGCAGGGGACAGGGTACGAACACCGGGGAGCTGTTTTTT

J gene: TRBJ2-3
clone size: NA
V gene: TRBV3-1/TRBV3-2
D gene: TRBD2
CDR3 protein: CASSGRGLTSGTQYF
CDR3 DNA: TGTGCCAGCAGCGGACGGGGACTGACTAGCGGTACGCAGTATTTT

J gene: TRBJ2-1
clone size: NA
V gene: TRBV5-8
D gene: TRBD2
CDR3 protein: CASSLSPGGRDEQFF
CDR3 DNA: TGTGCCAGCAGTCTCTCCCCGGGAGGAAGGGATGAGCAGTTCTTC

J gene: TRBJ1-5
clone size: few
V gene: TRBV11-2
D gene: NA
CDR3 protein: CASSPSRDGVNQPQHF
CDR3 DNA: TGTGCCAGCAGCCCCTCCCGCGACGGAGTAAATCAGCCCCAGCATTTT

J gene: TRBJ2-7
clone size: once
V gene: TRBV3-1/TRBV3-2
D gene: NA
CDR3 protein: CASSQVEFSYEQYF
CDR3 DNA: TGTGCCAGCAGCCAAGTCGAGTTCTCCTACGAGCAGTACTTC

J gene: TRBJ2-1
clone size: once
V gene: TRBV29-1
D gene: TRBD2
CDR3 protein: CSVVGLAGVNEQFF
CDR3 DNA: TGCAGCGTTGTAGGGCTAGCGGGAGTTAATGAGCAGTTCTTC

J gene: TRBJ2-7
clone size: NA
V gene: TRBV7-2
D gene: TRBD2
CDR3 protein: CASSWTSGGRDEQYF
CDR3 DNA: TGTGCCAGCAGTTGGACTAGCGGGGGGAGAGACGAGCAGTACTTC

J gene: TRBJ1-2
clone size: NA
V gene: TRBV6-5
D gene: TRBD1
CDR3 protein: CASTPTGGYYGYTF
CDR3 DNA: TGTGCCAGCACCCCGACAGGGGGCTACTATGGCTACACCTTC

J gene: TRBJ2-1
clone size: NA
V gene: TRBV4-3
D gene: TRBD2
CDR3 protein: CASSQGRAGGRDEQFF
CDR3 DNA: TGCGCCAGCAGCCAAGGGCGAGCGGGAGGGAGGGATGAGCAGTTCTTC

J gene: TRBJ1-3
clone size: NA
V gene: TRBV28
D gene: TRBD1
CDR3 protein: CASSLWTGDSGNTIYF
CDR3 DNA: TGTGCCAGCAGTTTATGGACAGGGGATTCTGGAAACACCATATATTTT

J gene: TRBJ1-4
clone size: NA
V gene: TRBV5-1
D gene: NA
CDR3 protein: CASKWGGAGEKLFF
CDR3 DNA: TGCGCCAGCAAATGGGGGGGGGCCGGGGAAAAACTGTTTTTT

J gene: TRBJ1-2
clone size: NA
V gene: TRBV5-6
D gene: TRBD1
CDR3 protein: CASSFLGTGNYGYTF
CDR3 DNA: TGTGCCAGCAGCTTCCTTGGGACAGGGAACTATGGCTACACCTTC

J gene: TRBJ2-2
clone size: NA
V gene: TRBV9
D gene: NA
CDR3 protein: CASSFKPGELFF
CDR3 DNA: TGTGCCAGCAGTTTCAAGCCCGGGGAGCTGTTTTTT

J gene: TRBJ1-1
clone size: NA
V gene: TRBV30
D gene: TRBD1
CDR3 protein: CAWSRTGNTEAFF
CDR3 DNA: TGTGCCTGGAGTCGGACAGGGAACACTGAAGCTTTCTTT

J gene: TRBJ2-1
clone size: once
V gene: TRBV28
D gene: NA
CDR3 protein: CASSLRTEFYNEQFF
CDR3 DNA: TGTGCCAGCAGTTTAAGGACAGAGTTCTACAATGAGCAGTTCTTC

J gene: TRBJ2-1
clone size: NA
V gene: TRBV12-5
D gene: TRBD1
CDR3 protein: CASGSETGARINGQFF
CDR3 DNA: TGTGCTAGTGGTTCCGAGACAGGGGCGAGAATCAATGGGCAGTTCTTC

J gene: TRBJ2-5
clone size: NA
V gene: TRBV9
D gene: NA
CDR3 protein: CASSPQMMGKSPPYF
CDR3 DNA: TGTGCCAGCAGCCCCCAGATGATGGGCAAGAGCCCCCCGTACTTC

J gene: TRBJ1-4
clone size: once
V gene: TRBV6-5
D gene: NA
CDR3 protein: CASSYSRQSNEKLFF
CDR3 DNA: TGTGCCAGCAGTTACTCGAGGCAGTCTAATGAAAAACTGTTTTTT

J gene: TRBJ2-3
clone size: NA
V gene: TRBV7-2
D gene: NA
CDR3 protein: CASSPTADTQYF
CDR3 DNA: TGTGCCAGCAGCCCCACGGCAGATACGCAGTATTTT

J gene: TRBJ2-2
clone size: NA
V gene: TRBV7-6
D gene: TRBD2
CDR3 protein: CASSPGAGRGKTGELFF
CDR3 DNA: TGTGCCAGCAGCCCCGGCGCCGGGAGGGGCAAGACCGGGGAGCTGTTTTTT

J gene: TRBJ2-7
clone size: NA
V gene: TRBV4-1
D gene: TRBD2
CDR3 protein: CASSLGTSVYEQYF
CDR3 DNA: TGCGCCAGCAGCCTCGGGACTAGCGTCTACGAGCAGTACTTC

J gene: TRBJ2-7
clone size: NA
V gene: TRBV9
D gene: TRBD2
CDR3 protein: CASSPLAGGLYEQYF
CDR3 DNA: TGTGCCAGCAGCCCCTTAGCGGGGGGGCTCTACGAGCAGTACTTC

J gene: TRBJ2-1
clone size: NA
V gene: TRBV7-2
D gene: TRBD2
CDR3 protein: CASSREQTSGRADEQFF
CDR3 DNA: TGTGCCAGCAGCCGCGAGCAGACTAGCGGGAGGGCGGATGAGCAGTTCTTC

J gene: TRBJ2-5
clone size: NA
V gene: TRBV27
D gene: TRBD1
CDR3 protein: CASSIGQGPKETQYF
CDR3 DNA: TGTGCCAGCAGTATTGGACAGGGGCCCAAAGAGACCCAGTACTTC

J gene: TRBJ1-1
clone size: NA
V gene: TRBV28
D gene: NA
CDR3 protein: CASSHQGATEAFF
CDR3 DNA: TGTGCCAGCAGTCATCAGGGCGCCACTGAAGCTTTCTTT

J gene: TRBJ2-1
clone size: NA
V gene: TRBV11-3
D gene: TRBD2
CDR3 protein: CASSLGLEQFF
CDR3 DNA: TGTGCCAGCAGCTTGGGACTAGAGCAGTTCTTC

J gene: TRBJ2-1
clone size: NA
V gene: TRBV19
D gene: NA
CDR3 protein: CASSIGRNGYNEQFF
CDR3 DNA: TGTGCCAGTAGTATTGGGAGAAATGGATACAATGAGCAGTTCTTC

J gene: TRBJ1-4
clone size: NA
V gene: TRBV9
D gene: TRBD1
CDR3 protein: CASSALDPGQGAEKLFF
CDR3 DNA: TGTGCCAGCAGCGCCCTCGACCCGGGACAGGGGGCTGAAAAACTGTTTTTT

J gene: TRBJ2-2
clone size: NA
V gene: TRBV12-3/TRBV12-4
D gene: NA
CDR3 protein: CASSFPLVGELFF
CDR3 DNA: TGTGCCAGCAGTTTCCCGCTAGTCGGGGAGCTGTTTTTT

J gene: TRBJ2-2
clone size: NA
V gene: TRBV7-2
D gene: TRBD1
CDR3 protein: CASSIPTGANTGELFF
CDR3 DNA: TGTGCCAGCAGCATCCCTACAGGGGCTAACACCGGGGAGCTGTTTTTT

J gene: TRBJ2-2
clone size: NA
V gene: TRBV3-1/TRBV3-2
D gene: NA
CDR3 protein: CASSQGMSGMRGGELFF
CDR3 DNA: TGTGCCAGCAGCCAAGGCATGAGTGGTATGCGGGGCGGGGAGCTGTTTTTT

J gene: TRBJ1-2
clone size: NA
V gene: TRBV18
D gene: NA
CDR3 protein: CASSPRGLDGYTF
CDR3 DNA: TGTGCCAGCTCACCAAGGGGGTTGGATGGCTACACCTTC

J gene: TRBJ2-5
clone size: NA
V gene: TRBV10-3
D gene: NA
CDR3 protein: CAISESIGVSETQYF
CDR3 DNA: TGTGCCATCAGTGAGTCGATCGGGGTCTCAGAGACCCAGTACTTC

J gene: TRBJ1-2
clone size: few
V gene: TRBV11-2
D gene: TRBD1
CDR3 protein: CASTMPGGGSFGYTF
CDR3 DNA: TGTGCCAGCACCATGCCAGGGGGCGGATCATTTGGCTACACCTTC

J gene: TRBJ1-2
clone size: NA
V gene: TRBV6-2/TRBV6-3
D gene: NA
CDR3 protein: CASSIRGSGNYGYTF
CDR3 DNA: TGTGCCAGCAGTATCCGGGGGAGCGGGAACTATGGCTACACCTTC

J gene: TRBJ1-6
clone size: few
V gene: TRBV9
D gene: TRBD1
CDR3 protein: CASSPRTGKDNSPLHF
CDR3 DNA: TGTGCCAGCAGCCCCAGGACAGGCAAGGATAATTCACCCCTCCACTTT

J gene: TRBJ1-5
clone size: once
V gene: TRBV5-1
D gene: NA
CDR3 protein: CASSLDSYSNQPQHF
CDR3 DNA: TGCGCCAGCAGCTTGGACAGTTATAGCAATCAGCCCCAGCATTTT